This T cell receptor (beta chain) was captured by sequencing in a study of blood T cell repertoires in COVID-19. Measured with immunoSEQ multiplex PCR; TCRdb has only the in-frame clones, and not every one. The data contain 150,000 to 200,000 clones, 65% to 85% of them seen just once; the ten biggest clones take up 5% to 6%. Trimming took 4 bases from V and 4 from J; bases not matched to a gene: 4. Germline V lookup: CDR1 SGHRS, CDR2 YFSETQ. The CDR3 extends over 14 amino acids. Two negative PCRs, clearance, or symptom resolution were required of recovered Cohort 3 donors. The genes are TRBV5-1 and TRBJ2-2; TRBD1 matches at 7 bases. The sequence was obtained from a man in his forties who had recovered from COVID-19. The sequenced sample consisted of PBMCs or T cells enriched from blood (not recorded which). The CDR3 loop reads CASSRDSSTGELFF. The CDR3, as DNA: TGCGCCAGCAGCCGGGACAGCTCCACCGGGGAGCTGTTTTTT. Looking up the rest from reference TRBV5-1 and TRBJ2-2 gives the full variable domain: KAGVTQTPRYLIKTRGQQVTLSCSPISGHRSVSWYQQTPGQGLQFLFEYFSETQRNKGNFPGRFSGRQFSNSRSEMNVSTLELGDSALYLCASSRDSSTGELFFGEGSRLTVL.